This T cell receptor (beta chain) was recovered during a study of blood T cells in healthy people across ages. Study-level findings and limits: Per-million-T-cell TCR beta diversity fell roughly linearly with age.

A second 7 to 11 cycle PCR used barcoded and J-beta primers. MiXCR, applied by TCRdb to the 5' RACE reads, yields one record per CDR3 protein. The sample shows fewer than 800,000 distinct CDR3 sequences, around 49% of them seen only once. The CDR3 totals 12 residues. V was clipped by 3 bases and J by 7 bases, with 9 bases between them. Comment on this clonotype: As yet, its antigen is unknown.

The rearrangement uses TRBV12-3 or TRBV12-4 and TRBJ1-1; no clear D. Sequenced sample: blood. This receptor was identified in a woman in her sixties or seventies in good health. The CDR3 reads CASSLAHLEAFF. The CDR3, as DNA: TGTGCCAGCAGTTTGGCACACCTTGAAGCTTTCTTT.